Listed below are T cell receptor beta chains from one sample, sequenced in a study of beta chain features in type 1 diabetes. Profiling relied on immunoSEQ multiplex PCR, and the TCRdb table lists in-frame clones only, not all of them. The sample contains about 320,000 clones, 13% to 15% of which appear only once. The specimen was central memory CD4+ T cells from blood. These receptors all come from a man aged 25 to 40 in good health. CDR3s include the opening cysteine and the closing phenylalanine or tryptophan. D genes are given only for firm matches. Size values are once, few and many counts, or a class for expanded clones, and some rows have none.

D: NA
J: TRBJ2-6
V: TRBV7-2
size: few
CDR3: CASSLEGAGANVLTF
DNA: TGTGCCAGCAGCTTGGAGGGAGCCGGGGCCAACGTCCTGACTTTC

D: NA
J: TRBJ2-1
V: TRBV19
size: few
CDR3: CASSPYGSSYNEQFF
DNA: TGTGCCAGTAGCCCTTACGGGAGCTCCTACAATGAGCAGTTCTTC

D: NA
J: TRBJ1-1
V: TRBV6-5
size: NA
CDR3: CASSYSDTYTEAFF
DNA: TGTGCCAGCAGTTACTCCGACACCTACACTGAAGCTTTCTTT

D: NA
J: TRBJ1-2
V: TRBV7-2
size: few
CDR3: CASSAGFSRRYTF
DNA: TGTGCCAGCAGCGCAGGGTTTAGTAGGCGCTACACCTTC

D: TRBD1
J: TRBJ2-3
V: TRBV5-1
size: NA
CDR3: CASSAQGKSTDTQYF
DNA: TGCGCCAGCAGCGCACAGGGGAAGAGCACAGATACGCAGTATTTT

D: NA
J: TRBJ2-3
V: TRBV27
size: few
CDR3: CASSLWGLDTQYF
DNA: TGTGCCAGCAGTTTGTGGGGGCTAGATACGCAGTATTTT

D: NA
J: TRBJ1-4
V: TRBV27
size: NA
CDR3: CASRRGVGEKLFF
DNA: TGTGCCAGCCGACGGGGGGTGGGCGAAAAACTGTTTTTT

D: NA
J: TRBJ1-4
V: TRBV28
size: NA
CDR3: CASSSPGGQGSEKLFF
DNA: TGTGCCAGCAGTTCCCCAGGAGGCCAGGGGAGTGAAAAACTGTTTTTT

D: NA
J: TRBJ1-2
V: TRBV7-9
size: NA
CDR3: CASSINMQIINYGYTF
DNA: TGTGCCAGCAGCATAAACATGCAGATAATTAACTATGGCTACACCTTC

D: TRBD2
J: TRBJ2-3
V: TRBV2
size: few
CDR3: CASRGSTSPTDTQYF
DNA: TGTGCCAGCAGGGGGTCGACTAGCCCCACAGATACGCAGTATTTT

D: NA
J: TRBJ1-1
V: TRBV30
size: NA
CDR3: CAWTHGRSTEAFF
DNA: TGTGCCTGGACCCACGGACGGAGCACTGAAGCTTTCTTT

D: NA
J: TRBJ2-3
V: TRBV29-1
size: few
CDR3: CSSGPTGRGTDTQYF
DNA: TGCAGCTCCGGCCCCACAGGGAGGGGCACAGATACGCAGTATTTT

D: NA
J: TRBJ1-1
V: TRBV4-3
size: NA
CDR3: CASSQDQASGREAFF
DNA: NA

D: NA
J: TRBJ1-1
V: TRBV2
size: few
CDR3: CASNVAAAGNTEAFF
DNA: TGTGCCAGCAATGTCGCGGCCGCAGGGAACACTGAAGCTTTCTTT

D: NA
J: TRBJ1-3
V: TRBV27
size: NA
CDR3: CASSSGTRGGNTIYF
DNA: TGTGCCAGCAGTTCTGGAACCCGAGGTGGTAACACCATATATTTT

D: NA
J: TRBJ1-2
V: TRBV7-9
size: NA
CDR3: CASSPDALGVDGYTF
DNA: TGTGCCAGCAGCCCCGACGCTTTGGGGGTTGACGGCTACACCTTC

D: NA
J: TRBJ1-4
V: TRBV4-1
size: NA
CDR3: CASSQIPNEKLFF
DNA: TGCGCCAGCAGCCAGATTCCCAATGAAAAACTGTTTTTT

D: NA
J: TRBJ1-2
V: TRBV7-2
size: NA
CDR3: CASSSSYGYTF
DNA: TGTGCCAGCAGCTCCTCCTATGGCTACACCTTC

D: TRBD2
J: TRBJ2-2
V: TRBV19
size: NA
CDR3: CASRRETGELFF
DNA: TGTGCCAGTAGGCGGGAGACCGGGGAGCTGTTTTTT

D: NA
J: TRBJ2-5
V: TRBV5-4
size: NA
CDR3: CASSGEIGTIDQETQYF
DNA: TGTGCCAGCAGCGGGGAGATCGGGACCATCGACCAAGAGACCCAGTACTTC

D: TRBD2
J: TRBJ2-3
V: TRBV5-6
size: NA
CDR3: CASSLVTSGRTTYTDTQYF
DNA: TGTGCCAGCAGCTTGGTGACTAGCGGGAGAACGACTTACACAGATACGCAGTATTTT

D: NA
J: TRBJ2-2
V: TRBV27
size: few
CDR3: CASSFWGDTGELFF
DNA: TGTGCCAGCAGTTTTTGGGGAGACACCGGGGAGCTGTTTTTT

D: NA
J: TRBJ2-3
V: TRBV11-3
size: NA
CDR3: CASSSDTDTQYF
DNA: TGTGCCAGCAGCTCCGACACAGATACGCAGTATTTT

D: NA
J: TRBJ1-1
V: TRBV11-3
size: few
CDR3: CASSLICAFF
DNA: TGTGCCAGCAGCTTAATTTGTGCTTTCTTT

D: NA
J: TRBJ1-2
V: TRBV19
size: NA
CDR3: CASSQGRLDGYTF
DNA: TGTGCCTCCTCCCAGGGGAGGTTGGATGGCTACACCTTC

D: TRBD2
J: TRBJ2-7
V: TRBV13
size: NA
CDR3: CASSSAGGISYEQYF
DNA: TGTGCCAGCAGCTCAGCGGGGGGGATCTCCTACGAGCAGTACTTC

D: NA
J: TRBJ1-1
V: TRBV9
size: NA
CDR3: CASSFSGTLNTEAFF
DNA: TGTGCCAGCAGCTTCTCGGGGACACTGAACACTGAAGCTTTCTTT

D: NA
J: TRBJ1-1
V: TRBV7-6
size: NA
CDR3: CASSHGEGSEAFF
DNA: TGTGCCAGCAGTCACGGTGAGGGGTCTGAAGCTTTCTTT

D: NA
J: TRBJ2-2
V: TRBV7-2
size: NA
CDR3: CASSLVGRANGELFF
DNA: TGTGCCAGCAGCTTAGTTGGCAGGGCTAACGGGGAGCTGTTTTTT

D: NA
J: TRBJ2-3
V: TRBV19
size: NA
CDR3: CASSINKDGSTDTQYF
DNA: TGTGCCAGTAGTATCAATAAGGACGGATCCACAGATACGCAGTATTTT

D: NA
J: TRBJ1-2
V: TRBV7-2
size: many
CDR3: CASSRPAGRDGYTF
DNA: TGTGCCAGCAGCCGCCCGGCAGGAAGGGATGGCTACACCTTC

D: NA
J: TRBJ2-2
V: TRBV5-4
size: NA
CDR3: CASSLGSGNTGELFF
DNA: TGTGCCAGCAGCTTGGGGTCTGGGAACACCGGGGAGCTGTTTTTT

D: NA
J: TRBJ1-2
V: TRBV4-2
size: few
CDR3: CASSQETGNRYGYTF
DNA: TGTGCCAGCAGCCAAGAGACGGGCAATCGGTATGGCTACACCTTC

D: NA
J: TRBJ1-2
V: TRBV9
size: NA
CDR3: CASSVGSYGYTF
DNA: TGTGCCAGCAGCGTCGGGAGCTATGGCTACACCTTC

D: TRBD1
J: TRBJ2-2
V: TRBV11-3
size: few
CDR3: CASSLGQGANGELFF
DNA: TGTGCCAGCAGCTTAGGACAGGGGGCAAACGGGGAGCTGTTTTTT

D: NA
J: TRBJ2-1
V: TRBV7-8
size: few
CDR3: CASSLVDSSYNEQFF
DNA: TGTGCCAGCAGCTTAGTGGATAGCTCCTACAATGAGCAGTTCTTC

D: TRBD2
J: TRBJ2-3
V: TRBV27
size: few
CDR3: CASSRELPTLAGGTDTQYF
DNA: TGTGCCAGCAGTCGCGAACTTCCTACCTTAGCGGGGGGGACAGATACGCAGTATTTT

D: NA
J: TRBJ2-1
V: TRBV19
size: few
CDR3: CATDPGGVGGEQFF
DNA: TGTGCCACCGACCCAGGAGGTGTCGGCGGTGAGCAGTTCTTC

D: NA
J: TRBJ1-1
V: TRBV7-9
size: few
CDR3: CASSLGGLGTEAFF
DNA: TGTGCCAGCAGCTTAGGGGGGTTGGGGACTGAAGCTTTCTTT

D: TRBD1
J: TRBJ1-2
V: TRBV25-1
size: few
CDR3: CASSDLQGVNYGYTF
DNA: TGTGCCAGCAGTGATTTGCAGGGGGTAAACTATGGCTACACCTTC

D: NA
J: TRBJ1-4
V: TRBV5-1
size: few
CDR3: CASSLMGSFNEKLFF
DNA: TGCGCCAGCAGCTTGATGGGCAGCTTTAATGAAAAACTGTTTTTT

D: NA
J: TRBJ2-2
V: TRBV2
size: many
CDR3: CASSLGGNTGELFF
DNA: TGTGCCAGCAGTCTGGGGGGGAACACCGGGGAGCTGTTTTTT

D: NA
J: TRBJ2-1
V: TRBV5-1
size: NA
CDR3: CASSSMEGNGEQFF
DNA: TGCGCCAGCAGCTCGATGGAGGGGAACGGTGAGCAGTTCTTC

D: TRBD1
J: TRBJ1-1
V: TRBV27
size: few
CDR3: CASSLTGARRTEAFF
DNA: TGTGCCAGCAGTTTAACAGGGGCCAGGAGGACTGAAGCTTTCTTT

D: TRBD1
J: TRBJ2-5
V: TRBV5-4
size: NA
CDR3: CASSLSGQSGGTQYF
DNA: TGTGCCAGCAGCTTGTCGGGACAGTCAGGAGGGACCCAGTACTTC

D: TRBD2
J: TRBJ2-1
V: TRBV9
size: NA
CDR3: CASSVTSGRERGEQFF
DNA: TGTGCCAGCAGCGTAACTAGCGGGAGGGAGAGAGGTGAGCAGTTCTTC

D: NA
J: TRBJ1-5
V: TRBV5-4
size: NA
CDR3: CASSLARGSQHF
DNA: TGTGCCAGCAGCTTGGCACGGGGGAGCCAGCATTTT

D: NA
J: TRBJ2-1
V: TRBV4-1
size: NA
CDR3: CASSQELYNEQFF
DNA: TGCGCCAGCAGCCAAGAGCTTTACAATGAGCAGTTCTTC

D: TRBD2
J: TRBJ2-7
V: TRBV5-6
size: few
CDR3: CASSLGATSVSYEQYF
DNA: TGTGCCAGCAGCTTGGGCGCGACTAGCGTTTCCTACGAGCAGTACTTC

D: TRBD1
J: TRBJ1-4
V: TRBV5-4
size: few
CDR3: CASTRTGGGNEKLFF
DNA: TGTGCCAGCACTAGGACAGGGGGCGGGAATGAAAAACTGTTTTTT

D: NA
J: TRBJ2-5
V: TRBV6-1
size: few
CDR3: CASSLHLSETQYF
DNA: TGTGCCAGCAGTCTACATCTCTCAGAGACCCAGTACTTC

D: TRBD2
J: TRBJ2-1
V: TRBV7-7
size: few
CDR3: CASSLRTSGRSEQFF
DNA: TGTGCTAGCAGCTTAAGGACTAGCGGGAGAAGTGAGCAGTTCTTC

D: TRBD1
J: TRBJ1-5
V: TRBV19
size: once
CDR3: CASSPPGGPGQPQHF
DNA: TGTGCCAGTAGTCCGCCAGGGGGCCCGGGGCAGCCCCAGCATTTT

D: NA
J: TRBJ2-6
V: TRBV5-1
size: many
CDR3: CASTRGRSSGANVLTF
DNA: TGCGCCAGCACCAGGGGACGTAGCTCTGGGGCCAACGTCCTGACTTTC

D: TRBD1
J: TRBJ1-3
V: TRBV5-1
size: NA
CDR3: CASSLEASGTGSPNTIYF
DNA: TGCGCCAGCAGCTTGGAGGCCTCCGGGACAGGGTCTCCGAACACCATATATTTT

D: NA
J: TRBJ2-5
V: TRBV7-2
size: NA
CDR3: CASSLSRETQYF
DNA: TGTGCCAGCAGCTTAAGCCGGGAGACCCAGTACTTC

D: TRBD1
J: TRBJ2-3
V: TRBV4-2
size: NA
CDR3: CASSQDGQGRGTQYF
DNA: TGTGCCAGCAGCCAAGACGGACAGGGGAGGGGTACGCAGTATTTT